Shown below are 27 T cell receptor beta chains from a single sample sequenced in a study of T-cell memory formation after mild COVID-19. TCRdb processed the 5' RACE reads anew with MiXCR; each CDR3 protein has one entry. The sample includes hundreds of thousands of distinct CDR3 sequences, approximately 21% of them seen just once. Material: PBMCs or a T cell subset sorted from them (not recorded which). The receptors derive from an adult woman who had mild COVID-19 (a few samples of this study predate the infection). Cell type and time point are not known.

This clonotype appeared a few times. The rearrangement joins TRBV12-3 or TRBV12-4 to TRBJ1-1; a weak D match, TRBD1 (5 bases). The CDR3 is made up of 15 amino acids. Between the trimmed V and J ends, which lost 6 bases and 5 bases, there was a span of 19 bases. The CDR3 sequence: CASSPNGTPKTEAFF. The DNA for the CDR3 is TGTGCCAGCAGCCCTAACGGGACGCCTAAAACTGAAGCTTTCTTT.

The rearrangement joins TRBV30 to TRBJ2-7; a possible D gene is TRBD1 (5 bases). The CDR3 has 12 residues. Per germline, CDR1 GTSNPN and CDR2 SVGIG (reference sequence). V shed 1 base and J shed 3 bases, with 7 bases lying between them. CDR3 region: CAWSGQHYEQYF. For the CDR3, the DNA is TGTGCCTGGAGTGGACAGCACTACGAGCAGTACTTC.

There are a few counts of this clonotype. The chain links TRBV12-3 or TRBV12-4 to TRBJ2-1; 8 nucleotides agree with TRBD1. CDR3 size: 15 residues. J gave up 5 bases and V 5 bases, and 8 bases lay outside the gene matches. CDR3 loop: CASSVDRGGDNEQFF. The CDR3 DNA sequence: TGTGCCAGCAGTGTCGACAGGGGTGGAGACAATGAGCAGTTCTTC.

This clonotype was detected only a few times. The CDR3 loop is CASSSATGYGYTF. CDR3 coding DNA: TGTGCCAGCAGTTCGGCCACCGGATATGGCTACACCTTC. The V gene is TRBV6-5, the J gene TRBJ1-2; no clear D. V dropped 4 bases and J dropped 5 bases, with 11 bases sitting between them. The germline gives CDR1 MNHEY, CDR2 SVGAGI. The CDR3 sequence is 13 residues long.

The rearrangement links TRBV20-1 to TRBJ2-7, with D perhaps assigned TRBD1 or TRBD2 (5 bases each). The CDR3 totals 12 residues. V lost 2 bases to trimming and J lost 4 bases, with 9 bases between them. The V gene's germline CDR1 is DFQATT and CDR2 SNEGSKA (reference sequence). The CDR3 here is CSARQGAYEQYF. CDR3 in DNA: TGCAGTGCTAGACAGGGAGCTTACGAGCAGTACTTC.

This clonotype was counted a few times. V and J are TRBV11-3 and TRBJ2-1; TRBD2 is a possible D gene (6 bases). CDR1 is SGHNT, CDR2 YENEEA, per germline. This CDR3 contains 13 residues. V was trimmed by 6 bases and J by 10 bases, leaving 16 bases between them. CDR3 bases: TGTGCCAGCAGGCCAGCTAGCGTGTGGGAGCAGTTCTTC. It yields the protein CASRPASVWEQFF. Complete variable domain (other parts from reference TRBV11-3 and TRBJ2-1): EAGVVQSPRYKIIEKKQPVAFWCNPISGHNTLYWYLQNLGQGPELLIRYENEEAVDDSQLPKDRFSAERLKGVDSTLKIQPAELGDSAVYLCASRPASVWEQFFGPGTRLTVL.

This clonotype was seen many times. The rearrangement joins TRBV15 to TRBJ2-3, with TRBD2 matching 12 bases. V dropped 0 bases and J dropped 1; count of bases not matched to a gene: 2. Germline CDR1 LNHNV, CDR2 YYDKDF (reference sequence). This CDR3 has 17 amino acids. DNA of the CDR3: TGTGCCACCAGCAGAGATTGGACTAGCGGGGGCACAGATACGCAGTATTTT. The encoded protein is CATSRDWTSGGTDTQYF.

This rearrangement joins TRBV20-1 to TRBJ2-3; D is perhaps TRBD2 (5 bases). V was trimmed by 3 bases and J by 4 bases, leaving 14 bases between them. Germline lookup yields CDR1 DFQATT and CDR2 SNEGSKA (reference sequence). CDR3 length: 14 residues. The CDR3 region is CSASKDGSADTQYF. CDR3 DNA: TGCAGTGCTAGCAAAGATGGGAGTGCAGATACGCAGTATTTT.

In its sample, this clonotype was seen a few times. This rearrangement joins TRBV7-2 to TRBJ2-3; D is perhaps TRBD2 (6 bases). The V gene lost 2 bases and the J gene lost 10 bases, with 10 bases spanning the gap. Germline CDR1 reads SGHTA; CDR2 reads FQGNSA. This CDR3 is 12 amino acids long. The CDR3 sequence is CASSLIAEPQYF. The CDR3 DNA follows: TGTGCCAGCAGCTTAATAGCGGAGCCGCAGTATTTT.

V gene TRBV5-1 combines with J gene TRBJ2-2, with a weak D call TRBD2 (6 bases). This CDR3 is built from 16 residues. Germline V gene lookup returns CDR1 SGHRS and CDR2 YFSETQ. V shed 4 bases and J shed 9 bases, with 22 bases lying between them. The CDR3 loop is CASSPVPGLQPRELFF. The CDR3 DNA reads TGCGCCAGCAGCCCCGTACCGGGACTCCAACCGAGGGAGCTGTTTTTT.

This rearrangement joins TRBV21-1 to TRBJ2-1; TRBD1 reflects the table's D call only, with no check against the DNA. TRBV21-1 is assigned pseudogene status. The CDR3 extends over 15 amino acids. CDR3 amino acids: CASSPGQPHYNEQFF. The CDR3 coding sequence is TGTGCCAGCAGCCCCGGACAACCTCATTACAATGAGCAGTTCTTC.

The V and J genes are TRBV7-8 and TRBJ2-1; D may be TRBD1 (5 bases). V lost 5 bases, J lost 13 bases, and 21 bases lay in between. Germline V gene sequence: CDR1 SGHVS, CDR2 FQNEAQ. The CDR3 consists of 14 residues. This CDR3 reads CASSNVGYTQGQFF. CDR3 sequence (DNA): TGTGCCAGCAGCAACGTCGGCTATACCCAGGGCCAGTTCTTC.

This clonotype appeared a few times. J is TRBJ1-5 and V is TRBV15; TRBD1 aligns across 7 bases. V lost 2 bases to trimming and J lost 4 bases; unmatched junction nucleotides: 8. This CDR3 has 16 residues. Per germline, CDR1 LNHNV and CDR2 YYDKDF (reference sequence). Here the CDR3 reads CATSRTRDRLNQPQHF. The CDR3 region has the DNA TGTGCCACCAGCAGAACCCGGGACAGATTAAATCAGCCCCAGCATTTT.

This clonotype was found a few times. The gene calls are TRBV12-3 or TRBV12-4 and TRBJ2-5; D is uncertain. The CDR3 extends over 15 amino acids. V was shortened by 5 bases and J by 0 bases, with 13 bases between the two germline ends. The CDR3 nucleotides are TGTGCCAGCAGTCCAGGACCGACGTACCAAGAGACCCAGTACTTC. It yields the protein CASSPGPTYQETQYF.

The gene calls are TRBV12-3 or TRBV12-4 and TRBJ1-5; 7 bases agree with TRBD1. Trimming cost V 2 bases and J 9 bases; bases outside gene matches: 4. This CDR3 contains 13 residues. In nucleotides, the CDR3 is TGTGCCAGCAGTTTACAGGGGGAGGGGCCCCAGCATTTT. This encodes CASSLQGEGPQHF.

The rearrangement uses TRBV24-1 and TRBJ2-2; TRBD1 matches 10 bases. This CDR3 region has 16 residues. Trimming cost V 6 bases and J 3 bases; bases outside gene matches: 6. Germline assignment: CDR1 KGHDR and CDR2 SFDVKD. CDR3 nucleotides: TGTGCCACCAGTTCAGCCGGGACAGGGGACACCGGGGAGCTGTTTTTT. Residues: CATSSAGTGDTGELFF.

This clonotype appeared a few times. The chain joins TRBV6-1 to TRBJ1-1; D uncertain. The germline V gene has CDR1 MNHNS and CDR2 SASEGT. The CDR3 runs to 15 residues. V was cut by 6 bases and J by 3 bases, with 17 bases left in between. The CDR3 DNA is TGTGCCAGCAGGGTGGCCCACAGAGGATACACTGAAGCTTTCTTT. Translation: CASRVAHRGYTEAFF.

The CDR3 sequence: CATSEAGTEEAFF. The CDR3 DNA sequence: TGTGCCACCAGTGAGGCCGGGACAGAGGAAGCTTTCTTT. The chain couples TRBV24-1 to TRBJ1-1, with TRBD1 matching over 7 bases. Germline CDR1 KGHDR, CDR2 SFDVKD. This CDR3 is built from 13 residues. Trimming at V came to 4 bases and at J to 8 bases, leaving 6 bases not matched to a gene.

This sequence joins TRBV7-3 and TRBJ2-1; 12 bases are shared with TRBD2. Trimming cost V 5 bases and J 5 bases; bases outside gene matches: 4. The CDR3 has 15 residues. In germline, CDR1 is SGHTA, CDR2 FQGTGA. The CDR3 DNA reads as TGTGCCAGCAGCCCAGGACTAGCGGGGCACAATGAGCAGTTCTTC. This encodes CASSPGLAGHNEQFF.

The genes are TRBV5-1 and TRBJ2-3; 9 positions match TRBD1. This CDR3 contains 14 residues. Germline CDR1 SGHRS, CDR2 YFSETQ. J gave up 3 bases and V 6 bases, and 5 bases lay outside the gene matches. The CDR3 coding sequence is TGCGCCAGCAATGGACAGGGGCCAACAGATACGCAGTATTTT. This translates into CASNGQGPTDTQYF.

Only a few counts were recorded for this clonotype. The rearrangement links TRBV20-1 to TRBJ2-5; either TRBD1 or TRBD2 may supply D (5 bases each). V was shortened by 3 bases and J by 2 bases, with 10 bases between the two germline ends. The CDR3 has 13 amino acids. Germline lookup yields CDR1 DFQATT and CDR2 SNEGSKA (reference sequence). The CDR3 spells CSASGATQETQYF. In DNA, the CDR3 is TGCAGTGCTAGCGGGGCCACACAAGAGACCCAGTACTTC.

The CDR3 sequence is CASNLRRENTGELFF. CDR3 nucleotides: TGTGCCAGCAACTTGCGGAGGGAAAACACCGGGGAGCTGTTTTTT. The chain joins TRBV12-3 or TRBV12-4 to TRBJ2-2; the D gene is possibly TRBD2 (6 bases). CDR3 size: 15 residues. Trimming took 7 bases from V and 2 from J, leaving 14 bases between them.

This clonotype was picked up a small number of times. The V gene is TRBV7-8, the J gene TRBJ2-1; 8 nucleotides agree with TRBD2. Per germline, CDR1 SGHVS and CDR2 FQNEAQ. The CDR3 runs to 18 residues. Unmatched junction bases numbered 15, after V lost 4 bases and J lost 4 bases. In DNA form, the CDR3 reads TGTGCCAGCAGCTCGAGAGAAGCGGGGGCAGGTTCGTACAATGAGCAGTTCTTC. Its translation is CASSSREAGAGSYNEQFF.

The CDR3 bases are TGTGCCAGCAGTTTACTCCTAGGAGCGGGCGGAGAGCAGTACTTC. Protein: CASSLLLGAGGEQYF. The chain carries TRBV27 and TRBJ2-7, with a possible D match to TRBD2 (6 bases). The CDR3 runs 15 residues. The germline V gene encodes CDR1 MNHEY and CDR2 SMNVEV (reference sequence). Trimming shortened V by 2 bases and J by 7 bases, and 18 bases separated the two germline ends.

The chain combines TRBV19 with TRBJ2-2; 7 bases align to TRBD2. Germline assignment: CDR1 LNHDA and CDR2 SQIVND (reference sequence). V shed 6 bases, J shed 1 base, and the junction held 5 bases outside the gene matches. The CDR3 consists of 15 residues. CDR3 residues: CASRGGGRNTGELFF. The CDR3 bases are TGTGCCAGTAGAGGCGGCGGGAGGAACACCGGGGAGCTGTTTTTT.

This clonotype was detected only once. This sequence joins TRBV9 and TRBJ2-1, with TRBD2 matching over 11 bases. Germline CDR1 is SGDLS and CDR2 is YYNGEE. CDR3 length equals 16 residues. V trimming: 0 bases; J trimming: 6 bases; junction bases outside the gene matches: 5. The CDR3 DNA sequence: TGTGCCAGCAGCGTAGTGGGGCTAGCGGGAGGCAATGAGCAGTTCTTC. The encoded protein is CASSVVGLAGGNEQFF.

This clonotype was seen repeatedly, ten times or more. The chain combines TRBV7-6 with TRBJ2-1; perhaps TRBD2 as D (6 bases). The V end was cut by 1 base, the J end by 0 bases, with 19 bases between. The germline gives CDR1 SGHVS, CDR2 FNYEAQ. The CDR3 loop spans 19 amino acids. This chain's CDR3 is CASSLERGTYKSSYNEQFF. DNA of the CDR3: TGTGCCAGCAGCTTAGAACGAGGGACTTATAAAAGCTCCTACAATGAGCAGTTCTTC.